The 6 T cell receptor beta chains below all came from one sample that was sequenced in a study of identical twins. TCRdb redid the calling of the 5' RACE reads with MiXCR, one entry per CDR3 protein. The sample has a few hundred thousand distinct CDR3 sequences, roughly an eighth seen once; the top ten hold more than 0.8%. A further study also used this sample, focusing on yellow fever vaccine responses in identical twins.

Source material: CD4+ T cells sorted from blood. These receptors came from a woman between 18 and 29 years old in good health.

This clonotype was found many times. The V and J genes are TRBV12-3 or TRBV12-4 and TRBJ2-7; TRBD2 matches at 9 bases. The CDR3 spans 13 residues. The trim removed 5 bases at V and 6 bases at J, leaving 5 bases unmatched. The CDR3 here is CASSPGLATEQYF. The CDR3 region has the DNA TGTGCCAGCAGTCCGGGACTAGCAACCGAGCAGTACTTC.

The chain recombines TRBV18 with TRBJ1-2; 7 nucleotides line up with TRBD1. This CDR3 comprises 13 residues. V was clipped by 8 bases and J by 3 bases; unmatched bases: 6. The germline V gene encodes CDR1 KGHSH and CDR2 LQKENI. CDR3 protein: CASQAGTDYGYTF. In nucleotides, the CDR3 is TGTGCCAGCCAGGCTGGGACAGACTATGGCTACACCTTC.

This clonotype was seen a handful of times. The V gene is TRBV28, the J gene TRBJ1-5; D call uncertain. The CDR3 runs to 14 residues. Trimming removed 6 bases from V and 2 bases from J, with 11 bases in between. CDR1 is MDHEN and CDR2 is SYDVKM in the germline V gene. CDR3 nucleotide sequence: TGTGCCAGCAGGGTCGACACCGGCAATCAGCCCCAGCATTTT. Its protein is CASRVDTGNQPQHF.

The CDR3 here is CASSILAGASDEQFF. CDR3 sequence (DNA): TGTGCCAGCAGTATCCTTGCGGGGGCGAGCGATGAGCAGTTCTTC. The chain couples TRBV27 to TRBJ2-1; TRBD2 might be the D (7 bases). V was pared by 5 bases and J by 8 bases, with 19 bases between. CDR1 and CDR2 from the germline V gene are MNHEY and SMNVEV (reference sequence). The CDR3 has 15 residues.

The chain recombines TRBV10-3 with TRBJ2-1, with TRBD2 matching over 13 bases. The ends lost 6 bases at V and 5 bases at J; junction bases unmatched: 1. From germline, CDR1 is ENHRY and CDR2 SYGVKD. CDR3 size: 14 residues. The CDR3 region has the DNA TGTGCCATCAGAGGGACTAGCGGGGACAATGAGCAGTTCTTC. Its translation: CAIRGTSGDNEQFF.

This sequence joins TRBV28 and TRBJ1-6; D is unclear. The CDR3 has 14 amino acids. Germline V CDR1 and CDR2: MDHEN, SYDVKM. Deletions cut 6 bases from V and 5 bases from J, with 11 bases between. The CDR3 reads CASSPPGNNSPLHF. The CDR3 region has the DNA TGTGCCAGCAGCCCCCCGGGAAATAATTCACCCCTCCACTTT.